This passage covers 32 T cell receptor beta chains from one sample sequenced in a study of blood T cell repertoires in COVID-19 (dated by TCRdb to 2020 to 2021). Libraries came from the immunoSEQ multiplex PCR assay. Held by TCRdb, this immuneACCESS table contains in-frame sequences only and omits some clones. Under half of the omission traces to an unresolved V gene where checked; the cause of the rest is unknown. For this sample there are roughly 170,000 clones; under 85% appear just once. The ten largest clones represent roughly 12% of the sample. Sequenced material: PBMCs or T cells enriched from blood (not recorded which). The receptors were gathered from a man between 50 and 59 years old who had recovered from COVID-19.

V gene TRBV9 combines with J gene TRBJ1-3; D is possibly TRBD1 (5 bases). V lost 2 bases and J 0 bases, leaving 9 bases between the germline ends. Germline loops: CDR1 SGDLS, CDR2 YYNGEE. The CDR3 spans 15 residues. As DNA, the CDR3 is TGTGCCAGCAGCGTCGACAGTGCCTCTGGAAACACCATATATTTT. This encodes CASSVDSASGNTIYF.

This sequence joins TRBV27 and TRBJ2-7; D possibly corresponds to TRBD1 (6 bases). Trimming removed 8 bases at V and 6 bases at J, with 14 bases between. Germline CDR1 MNHEY, CDR2 SMNVEV (reference sequence). There are 12 residues in the CDR3. The CDR3 sequence: CASARTGFEQYF. CDR3 DNA sequence: TGTGCCAGCGCCCGCACAGGGTTCGAGCAGTACTTC.

The rearrangement uses TRBV5-1 and TRBJ2-5; TRBD2 aligns across 9 bases. This CDR3 is built from 15 residues. Germline-derived CDR1 and CDR2 are SGHRS and YFSETQ. V lost 3 bases to trimming and J lost 2 bases; unmatched junction nucleotides: 5. In nucleotides, the CDR3 is TGCGCCAGCAGCTGGGGGACTAGCACTCAAGAGACCCAGTACTTC. Residues: CASSWGTSTQETQYF.

The rearrangement uses TRBV28 and TRBJ2-7, with D possibly matching TRBD1 (5 bases). With 6 bases removed from V and 1 base from J, the gap between germline ends came to 10 bases. The CDR3 length is 13 residues. CDR1 and CDR2 (germline): MDHEN, SYDVKM. The CDR3 region has the DNA TGTGCCAGCAGCCGCAGGGATTCCTACGAGCAGTACTTC. Amino acid sequence: CASSRRDSYEQYF.

The J gene is TRBJ2-7, the V gene TRBV5-1, with 7 bases matching TRBD1. Germline CDR1 reads SGHRS; CDR2 reads YFSETQ. Trimming cost V 4 bases and J 3 bases; bases outside gene matches: 4. The CDR3 has 13 residues. In DNA, the CDR3 is TGCGCCAGCAGCCCCCGACAGGGCTACGAGCAGTACTTC. The encoded protein is CASSPRQGYEQYF.

This clone occurred once. The chain is built from TRBV6-6 and TRBJ1-2; D uncertain. This CDR3 is built from 11 residues. Germline V gives CDR1 MNHNY, CDR2 SVGAGI (reference sequence). Trimming pared 6 bases from V and 7 bases from J, leaving 9 bases between. CDR3 bases: TGTGCCAGCAGGTATACTATTGGCTACACCTTC. This encodes CASRYTIGYTF.

CDR3: CASSPGQFSQETQYF. DNA for the CDR3: TGTGCCAGCAGTCCAGGACAGTTCTCTCAAGAGACCCAGTACTTC. V is TRBV6-5 and J is TRBJ2-5; TRBD1 might be the D (6 bases). The CDR3 is 15 residues long. Germline V gives CDR1 MNHEY, CDR2 SVGAGI. Trimming removed 5 bases from V and 2 bases from J, with 15 bases in between.

The gene calls are TRBV3-1 (or the pseudogene TRBV3-2) and TRBJ1-1, with D possibly TRBD1 on 5 matching bases. The CDR3 covers 16 residues. Trimming removed 1 base from V and 3 bases from J, with 15 bases in between. Germline values: CDR1 LGHDT, CDR2 YNNKEL (reference sequence). The CDR3 spells CASSQAITGRYTEAFF. Written as DNA, the CDR3 is TGTGCCAGCAGCCAAGCCATAACAGGCCGGTACACTGAAGCTTTCTTT.

The chain has TRBV30 and TRBJ2-5; TRBD2 matches 7 bases. The ends lost 3 bases at V and 5 bases at J; junction bases unmatched: 3. The germline V gene has CDR1 GTSNPN and CDR2 SVGIG (reference sequence). The CDR3 sequence is 12 residues long. The CDR3 nucleotides read TGTGCCTGGAGATGGGGAGGGGAGACCCAGTACTTC. As protein: CAWRWGGETQYF. Looking up the rest from reference TRBV30 and TRBJ2-5 gives the full variable domain: SQTIHQWPATLVQPVGSPLSLECTVEGTSNPNLYWYRQAAGRGLQLLFYSVGIGQISSEVPQNLSASRPQDRQFILSSKKLLLSDSGFYLCAWRWGGETQYFGPGTRLLVL.

This chain links TRBV7-9 with TRBJ2-6; 8 bases map to TRBD1. The CDR3 covers 15 residues. V gave up 5 bases and J gave up 2 bases; unmatched junction bases: 2. The germline CDR1 and CDR2 sequences are SEHNR and FQNEAQ (reference sequence). The CDR3 nucleotides read TGTGCCAGCAGCCGGACAGGGACTGGGGCCAACGTCCTGACTTTC. Protein product: CASSRTGTGANVLTF.

The chain recombines TRBV5-1 with TRBJ2-5; D is perhaps TRBD1 (6 bases). This CDR3 has 14 amino acids. CDR1 and CDR2 (germline): SGHRS, YFSETQ. The V end was cut by 3 bases, the J end by 1 base, with 10 bases between. The DNA for the CDR3 is TGCGCCAGCAGCTCCAGGGGCCCCCAAGAGACCCAGTACTTC. Protein sequence: CASSSRGPQETQYF.

This clone was observed a few times. The chain employs TRBV25-1 and TRBJ1-2; D ambiguous. The CDR3 length is 13 residues. V was clipped by 2 bases and J by 0 bases, with 4 bases between them. Germline V gene sequence: CDR1 MGHDK, CDR2 SYGVNS. The CDR3 spells CASSEGANYGYTF. For the CDR3, the DNA is TGTGCCAGCAGTGAAGGAGCTAACTATGGCTACACCTTC.

This chain joins TRBV10-3 and TRBJ1-5; 9 bases agree with TRBD1. Germline CDR1 reads ENHRY; CDR2 reads SYGVKD. The CDR3 is 14 amino acids. V lost 10 bases and J lost 5; bases outside the gene matches: 9. The CDR3 DNA follows: TGTGCCAGCGGACAGGGGACGTTCTATCAGCCCCAGCATTTT. Its translation: CASGQGTFYQPQHF.

V and J are TRBV15 and TRBJ2-7; 7 positions agree with TRBD1. Germline V gives CDR1 LNHNV, CDR2 YYDKDF (reference sequence). With V trimmed by 4 bases and J by 2 bases, 8 bases remained unmatched. The CDR3 sequence is 15 residues long. The CDR3 region has the DNA TGTGCCACCAGCAACCCAAGACAGGGAACCTACGAGCAGTACTTC. It is translated as CATSNPRQGTYEQYF.

The sample holds one count of this clone. The chain links TRBV9 to TRBJ2-3; 7 bases are shared with TRBD2. Germline loops: CDR1 SGDLS, CDR2 YYNGEE. CDR3 length: 15 residues. The J segment lost 3 bases and the V segment lost 0 bases, leaving 4 bases of the junction unmatched. The CDR3 nucleotides are TGTGCCAGCAGCGTAGTAGCGGGCGAAACAGATACGCAGTATTTT. Residues: CASSVVAGETDTQYF. The variable domain in full, with the rest retrieved from reference TRBV9 and TRBJ2-3, is DSGVTQTPKHLITATGQRVTLRCSPRSGDLSVYWYQQSLDQGLQFLIQYYNGEERAKGNILERFSAQQFPDLHSELNLSSLELGDSALYFCASSVVAGETDTQYFGPGTRLTVL.

This rearrangement joins TRBV5-6 to TRBJ1-5; the match to TRBD1 covers 8 bases. V lost 3 bases to trimming and J lost 2 bases; unmatched junction nucleotides: 4. The CDR3 totals 15 residues. Germline V lookup: CDR1 SGHDT, CDR2 YYEEEE. The CDR3 region is CASSYLTGGNQPQHF. CDR3 DNA: TGTGCCAGCAGCTACCTGACAGGGGGCAATCAGCCCCAGCATTTT.

The rearrangement uses TRBV7-8 and TRBJ2-7, with 7 bases that match TRBD2. V lost 8 bases to trimming and J lost 1 base; unmatched junction nucleotides: 14. Germline V lookup: CDR1 SGHVS, CDR2 FQNEAQ. CDR3 size: 16 residues. This CDR3 is CASSHMGGAGSYEQYF. CDR3 sequence (DNA): TGTGCCAGCTCTCATATGGGAGGGGCAGGTTCCTACGAGCAGTACTTC.

V is TRBV5-4 and J is TRBJ1-1; possible D gene TRBD1, 5 bases. CDR1 is SGHNT and CDR2 is YYREEE in the germline V gene (reference sequence). CDR3 length: 13 residues. V was clipped by 5 bases and J by 2 bases, with 10 bases between them. The CDR3 loop is CASSPDSNTEAFF. The CDR3 region has the DNA TGTGCCAGCAGTCCTGACAGTAACACTGAAGCTTTCTTT.

J is TRBJ2-7 and V is TRBV5-6; 8 nucleotides align to TRBD2. The V segment lost 4 bases and the J segment 7 bases; nucleotides outside the gene matches: 16. CDR1 is SGHDT and CDR2 is YYEEEE in the germline V gene. The CDR3 spans 16 residues. CDR3 region: CASSRQSGGSPGEQYF. The CDR3 nucleotides are TGTGCCAGCAGCCGCCAAAGCGGGGGATCCCCCGGAGAGCAGTACTTC. Full variable domain (missing parts from reference TRBV5-6 and TRBJ2-7): DAGVTQSPTHLIKTRGQQVTLRCSPKSGHDTVSWYQQALGQGPQFIFQYYEEEERQRGNFPDRFSGHQFPNYSSELNVNALLLGDSALYLCASSRQSGGSPGEQYFGPGTRLTVT.

Comment on this clone: The same CDR3 can be traced to other DNA sequences in this sample. The V call is TRBV20-1, the J call TRBJ1-2; TRBD1 matches 7 bases. V shed 6 bases and J 6 bases; nucleotides not matched to a gene: 4. CDR3 length: 11 amino acids. The germline CDR1 and CDR2 sequences are DFQATT and SNEGSKA (reference sequence). In nucleotides, the CDR3 is TGCAGTGCGCGCAGGGGGAATGGCTACACCTTC. Its translation is CSARRGNGYTF.

This clone was observed a handful of times. The V and J genes are TRBV18 and TRBJ2-1, with D tentatively TRBD1 (5 bases). Germline V gene lookup returns CDR1 KGHSH and CDR2 LQKENI. CDR3 length: 16 residues. Trimming removed 5 bases from V and 3 bases from J, with 17 bases in between. CDR3: CASSAKQGTIYNEQFF. The CDR3, as DNA: TGTGCCAGCTCAGCTAAGCAGGGTACGATCTACAATGAGCAGTTCTTC.

Only one count was recorded for this clone. V gene TRBV18 combines with J gene TRBJ2-7, with TRBD2 matching over 9 bases. The CDR3 is 18 amino acids. CDR1 and CDR2 (germline): KGHSH, LQKENI. The V gene end was trimmed by 6 bases and the J gene end by 0 bases; junction bases not matched to a gene: 15. CDR3 DNA: TGTGCCAGCTCCCTCGGAAAAGGCGGGGGGGCGAGCTCCTACGAGCAGTACTTC. It codes for CASSLGKGGGASSYEQYF.

The chain is built from TRBV11-1 and TRBJ2-2; maybe TRBD2 (5 bases). Trimming removed 1 base from V and 6 bases from J, with 12 bases in between. The germline V gene has CDR1 SGHAT and CDR2 FQDESV (reference sequence). The CDR3 runs 15 residues. The CDR3 region has the DNA TGTGCCAGCAGCTTAGTTAAAGCCGGGGCCGGGGAGCTGTTTTTT. Amino acid sequence: CASSLVKAGAGELFF.

The genes are TRBV5-6 and TRBJ2-4; D is possibly TRBD1 (6 bases). The V gene lost 4 bases and the J gene lost 5 bases, with 16 bases spanning the gap. The CDR3 contains 15 residues. The V gene's germline CDR1 is SGHDT and CDR2 YYEEEE. CDR3 amino acids: CASSLPWGTQNIQYF. CDR3 DNA: TGTGCCAGCAGCCTTCCTTGGGGGACACAAAACATTCAGTACTTC. The full variable domain, rest sourced from reference TRBV5-6 and TRBJ2-4, is DAGVTQSPTHLIKTRGQQVTLRCSPKSGHDTVSWYQQALGQGPQFIFQYYEEEERQRGNFPDRFSGHQFPNYSSELNVNALLLGDSALYLCASSLPWGTQNIQYFGAGTRLSVL.

This clone was picked up a small number of times. The CDR3 DNA reads as TGTGCCAGTGCTAGCGGGGGGTCGTTCGAGCAGTACTTC. Amino acid sequence: CASASGGSFEQYF. The chain recombines TRBV19 with TRBJ2-7; TRBD2 matches at 11 bases. V lost 8 bases, J lost 6 bases, and 6 bases stayed unmatched. Germline V lookup: CDR1 LNHDA, CDR2 SQIVND (reference sequence). This CDR3 is built from 13 residues. Looking up the rest from reference TRBV19 and TRBJ2-7 gives the full variable domain: DGGITQSPKYLFRKEGQNVTLSCEQNLNHDAMYWYRQDPGQGLRLIYYSQIVNDFQKGDIAEGYSVSREKKESFPLTVTSAQKNPTAFYLCASASGGSFEQYFGPGTRLTVT.

The V and J genes are TRBV5-1 and TRBJ2-3, with 8 bases matching TRBD2. Germline assignment: CDR1 SGHRS and CDR2 YFSETQ. The CDR3 has 16 residues. V dropped 4 bases and J dropped 0; count of bases not matched to a gene: 7. CDR3 coding DNA: TGCGCCAGCAGCAAAGGACTAGCAGGGAGCACAGATACGCAGTATTTT. This codes for CASSKGLAGSTDTQYF.

The sample holds a few counts of this clone. At one end, the junction sequence differs from germline, possibly due to a read error. This chain uses TRBV7-8 with TRBJ2-1, with 14 bases that match TRBD2. Germline values: CDR1 SGHVS, CDR2 FQNEAQ. The CDR3 is 17 amino acids. The CDR3 region is CASSPPQTSGGVNEQFF. The DNA for the CDR3 is TGTGCCAGCAGCCCGCCCCAGACTAGCGGGGGGGTCAATGAACAGTTCTTC.

The rearrangement uses TRBV3-1 (or the pseudogene TRBV3-2) and TRBJ1-1, with TRBD1 identical over 7 bases. V lost 6 bases and J lost 5; bases outside the gene matches: 9. Germline V gene sequence: CDR1 LGHDT, CDR2 YNNKEL (reference sequence). CDR3 length: 14 amino acids. CDR3: CASRQGSSGTEAFF. CDR3 DNA: TGTGCCAGCAGACAGGGGTCGTCGGGGACTGAAGCTTTCTTT.

CDR3 in amino acids: CASSPRLAGSIYEQYF. For the CDR3, the DNA is TGTGCCAGCAGTCCCCGACTAGCGGGGTCCATCTACGAGCAGTACTTC. The chain joins TRBV27 to TRBJ2-7, with 11 bases matching TRBD2. CDR3 size: 16 residues. Trimming at V came to 5 bases and at J to 3 bases, leaving 9 bases not matched to a gene. Germline loops: CDR1 MNHEY, CDR2 SMNVEV (reference sequence).

V and J are TRBV10-3 and TRBJ1-2; D remains ambiguous. Germline V gene data show CDR1 as ENHRY and CDR2 as SYGVKD. This CDR3 region has 13 residues. The germline V and J ends were trimmed by 6 bases and 4 bases, with 12 bases remaining between them. The CDR3 sequence is CAISAGLGYGYTF. The CDR3 coding sequence is TGTGCCATCAGCGCGGGGTTGGGCTATGGCTACACCTTC.

This chain uses TRBV11-2 with TRBJ1-2; 8 nucleotides match TRBD1. The CDR3 spans 13 residues. V shed 5 bases and J 8 bases; nucleotides not matched to a gene: 7. Germline CDR1 is SGHAT and CDR2 is FQNNGV. CDR3 loop: CASSPYRGEGYTF. As DNA, the CDR3 is TGTGCCAGCAGCCCCTACAGGGGGGAAGGCTACACCTTC.

The rearrangement links TRBV5-6 to TRBJ2-7; 9 nucleotides line up with TRBD1. J was trimmed by 7 bases and V by 4 bases; bases with no gene match: 15. CDR3 length equals 16 residues. Looked up from germline, CDR1 is SGHDT and CDR2 is YYEEEE. The CDR3 coding sequence is TGTGCCAGCAGCCCGCGATCCGGACAGGGGCTTCGAGAGCAGTACTTC. Residues: CASSPRSGQGLREQYF.